The rows below give T cell receptor beta chains drawn from one sample of a study of T cell responses to AZD1222 COVID-19 vaccine. Measured with immunoSEQ multiplex PCR; TCRdb has only the in-frame clones, and not every one. This sample has under 100,000 clones, with approximately 89% found just once. This specimen consisted of peripheral blood, obtained 28 days after the second AZD1222 dose. The receptors derive from an adult who received the AZD1222 COVID-19 vaccine. The CDR3 runs from the conserved cysteine through the conserved F or W. D genes are given only for firm matches. Some rows mark clone size as missing; the rest say once, few, many or name a class of expanded clone.

clone_size d_call j_call v_call cdr3_nt cdr3_aa
. TRBD1 TRBJ2-7 TRBV18 TGTGCCAGCTCAACCAGGGACAGAGTGAACGAGCAGTACTTC CASSTRDRVNEQYF
. TRBD1 TRBJ2-2 TRBV6-5 TGTGCCAGCAGTCTTCGGACAGGCGCCGTCGGGGAGCTGTTTTTT CASSLRTGAVGELFF
. TRBD1 TRBJ2-3 TRBV19 TGTGCCAGTAGTACCCAGGGGGAAACAGATACGCAGTATTTT CASSTQGETDTQYF
. . TRBJ1-1 TRBV10-1 TGCGCCAGCAGTGAAGCGGGAGAAGAAGCTTTCTTT CASSEAGEEAFF
once TRBD1 TRBJ2-5 TRBV6-1 TGTGCCAGCAGTGAGGTCGGGACAGGGGGCTTAGAGACCCAGTACTTC CASSEVGTGGLETQYF
. . TRBJ1-6 TRBV9 TGTGCCAGCAGCGTAGAAGGGACGGCCTATAATTCACCCCTCCACTTT CASSVEGTAYNSPLHF
. . TRBJ1-2 TRBV4-3 TGCGCCAGCAGCCAAGAACGTAATCTGGGGGCGGGCTATGGCTACACCTTC CASSQERNLGAGYGYTF
. . TRBJ1-6 TRBV3-1/TRBV3-2 TGTGCCAGCAGCCAAGAGTTCTGGGGCTCCTATAATTCACCCCTCCACTTT CASSQEFWGSYNSPLHF
. TRBD2 TRBJ2-1 TRBV20-1 TGCAGTGCTACTGACAGCGCGGGACTACACTACAATGAGCAGTTCTTC CSATDSAGLHYNEQFF
once TRBD2 TRBJ2-1 TRBV19 TGTGCCAGTAGTCACACCGGGACTAGGAATGAGCAGTTCTTC CASSHTGTRNEQFF
. . TRBJ2-7 TRBV29-1 TGCAGCGTTCCAGCGCCGGTAGGGAACGAGCAGTACTTC CSVPAPVGNEQYF
. . TRBJ1-2 TRBV2 TGTGCCAGCCTACTCTCGGAGGACTATGGCTACACCTTC CASLLSEDYGYTF
. . TRBJ2-3 TRBV11-2 TGTGCCAGCAGCTCAAGGGCCCACCACAACACAGATACGCAGTATTTT CASSSRAHHNTDTQYF
once . TRBJ2-7 TRBV7-9 TGTGCCAGCAGCACCCAGGGGACCGAGCAGTACTTC CASSTQGTEQYF
once . TRBJ2-7 TRBV28 TGTGCCAGCAGCCTCAGGGGAAGTCATTCCTACGAGCAGTACTTC CASSLRGSHSYEQYF
. . TRBJ1-3 TRBV7-9 TGTGCCAGCAGAGACCTCGACAGCAGCTCTGGAAACACCATATATTTT CASRDLDSSSGNTIYF
. . TRBJ1-1 TRBV7-3 TGTGCCAGCAGCTTATGGGAGAACACTGAAGCTTTCTTT CASSLWENTEAFF
. . TRBJ2-7 TRBV1 TGCACCAGCAGCCAAGTGTGTGCCGACGAGCAGTACTTC CTSSQVCADEQYF
. TRBD1 TRBJ1-1 TRBV15 TGTGCCACCAGCAGACCCGGGACAGAAACCTATGAAGCTTTCTTT CATSRPGTETYEAFF
. TRBD1 TRBJ1-3 TRBV9 TGTGCCAGCAGCGCGGGACAGGGTAACTCTGGAAACACCATATATTTT CASSAGQGNSGNTIYF
. TRBD2 TRBJ2-2 TRBV20-1 TGCAGTGCTAGTTGGACTAGCCGTAGGGGGGAGCTGTTTTTT CSASWTSRRGELFF
. . TRBJ1-4 TRBV7-9 TGTGCCAGCAGCTTAGCCCCCTTGCATGAAAAACTGTTTTTT CASSLAPLHEKLFF
. . TRBJ1-2 TRBV11-2 TGTGCCAGCAGCTTAGAACGAGGATTTGGCTACACCTTC CASSLERGFGYTF
. . TRBJ2-5 TRBV30 TGTGCCTGGGTAAGAAGGGGAGCCAGAGAGACCCAGTACTTC CAWVRRGARETQYF
. . TRBJ2-1 TRBV27 TGTGCCAGCAGTTTAGGGGCCCAGCCCCCGTACAATGAGCAGTTCTTC CASSLGAQPPYNEQFF
. . TRBJ1-2 TRBV5-1 TGCGCCAGCAGCTTGGAAACAGGAGCTAACTATGGCTACACCTTC CASSLETGANYGYTF
. TRBD1 TRBJ1-1 TRBV6-5 TGTGCCAGCGGAGGGACAGGTGTTACTGAAGCTTTCTTT CASGGTGVTEAFF
few . TRBJ1-5 TRBV19 TGTGCCAGTAGTATACCGTCCATCAATCAGCCCCAGCATTTT CASSIPSINQPQHF
. TRBD2 TRBJ2-2 TRBV11-2 TGTGCCAGCAGCCCCCGGACTAGCAGGGTCGGGGAGCTGTTTTTT CASSPRTSRVGELFF
. . TRBJ2-3 TRBV6-4 TGTGCCAGCAGTCGACGAGGCTCCAACACAGATACGCAGTATTTT CASSRRGSNTDTQYF
. . TRBJ1-4 TRBV11-3 TGTGCCAGCAGCCGCTCATCAGGGAATAATGAAAAACTGTTTTTT CASSRSSGNNEKLFF
. TRBD1 TRBJ2-2 TRBV5-4 TGTGCCAGCAGCGTCCGACAGGGGATCGGGGAGCTGTTTTTT CASSVRQGIGELFF
once . TRBJ1-2 TRBV19 TGTGCCAGTAGTAAAATCGGACAGATCCGGTATGGCTACACCTTC CASSKIGQIRYGYTF
. . TRBJ1-1 TRBV29-1 TGCAGCGTTGAAGACCGTAGGGAGAACACTGAAGCTTTCTTT CSVEDRRENTEAFF
. TRBD1 TRBJ2-3 TRBV27 TGTGCCAGCCGACAGGGAATGACAGATACGCAGTATTTT CASRQGMTDTQYF
. TRBD1 TRBJ1-4 TRBV7-9 TGTGCCAGCAGCCGAGGACAGGGGGCATCGTCTAATGAAAAACTGTTTTTT CASSRGQGASSNEKLFF
. . TRBJ1-6 TRBV19 TGTGCCAGTAGGGCGACGGGAGGCCATTCACCCCTCCACTTT CASRATGGHSPLHF
. TRBD2 TRBJ2-1 TRBV18 TGTGCCAGCTCAGCACTAGCGGGGGGCCCCTCCTACAATGAGCAGTTCTTC CASSALAGGPSYNEQFF
. . TRBJ1-5 TRBV5-1 TGCGCCAGCAGCTTGCAGTCAGGGGTTGGCCCCTATAGCAATCAGCCCCAGCATTTT CASSLQSGVGPYSNQPQHF
. . TRBJ1-2 TRBV19 TGTGCCAGTAGTATGTCTGGGGTCAACTATGGCTACACCTTC CASSMSGVNYGYTF
. . TRBJ2-5 TRBV6-5 TGTGCCAGCAGTTACCCCGGGACAAGGGAGACCCAGTACTTC CASSYPGTRETQYF
. . TRBJ2-1 TRBV5-1 TGCGCCAGCAGCTTGCGCCCCAGCTCCTACAATGAGCAGTTCTTC CASSLRPSSYNEQFF
. TRBD1 TRBJ1-1 TRBV7-3 TGTGCCAGCAGTGAGGGGACAGGGGCTTCGAACACTGAAGCTTTCTTT CASSEGTGASNTEAFF
. TRBD1 TRBJ1-1 TRBV9 TGTGCCAGCAGCGGCGGGACAGGGGTGCCTTGGACTGAAGCTTTCTTT CASSGGTGVPWTEAFF
. . TRBJ2-3 TRBV6-4 TGTGCCAGCAGTGACTCGGCGGGGCTTGATACGCAGTATTTT CASSDSAGLDTQYF
. TRBD2 TRBJ2-1 TRBV7-3 TGTGCCAGCAGCTTAATAGCGGGGGATTACAATGAGCAGTTCTTC CASSLIAGDYNEQFF
. TRBD1 TRBJ1-1 TRBV5-8 TGTGCCAGCAGCGCCCCCGGGACAGGGGACACTGAAGCTTTCTTT CASSAPGTGDTEAFF
. . TRBJ2-2 TRBV7-3 TGTGCCAGCAGCCAAGGGACAACCGGGGAGCTGTTTTTT CASSQGTTGELFF
. . TRBJ1-1 TRBV6-5 TGTGGGGCCAAACCGGGACTCACGAACACTGAAGCTTTCTTT CGAKPGLTNTEAFF
. TRBD1 TRBJ1-5 TRBV6-2/TRBV6-3 TGTGCCAGCAGTTTACAGGGGGATCAGCCCCAGCATTTT CASSLQGDQPQHF
once . TRBJ1-2 TRBV3-1/TRBV3-2 TGTGCCAGCAGCCAGGAAGGGGATGGCTACACCTTC CASSQEGDGYTF
. TRBD1 TRBJ1-1 TRBV2 TGTGCCAGCAGTGAAGCGTCAGGGGGTTTTGAAGCTTTCTTT CASSEASGGFEAFF
. TRBD2 TRBJ2-7 TRBV27 TGTGCCAGCAAAGTCTGTTCGACTAGCGGGGGGGCCCGGGAGCAGTACTTC CASKVCSTSGGAREQYF
. . TRBJ2-1 TRBV11-2 TGTGCCAGCAGCCCCGGAGTCCGCGGGTCCTACAATGAGCAGTTCTTC CASSPGVRGSYNEQFF
. TRBD2 TRBJ2-3 TRBV28 TGTGCCAGCAGTCGGCCCGGGACTAGCGGGGACACGCAGTATTTT CASSRPGTSGDTQYF